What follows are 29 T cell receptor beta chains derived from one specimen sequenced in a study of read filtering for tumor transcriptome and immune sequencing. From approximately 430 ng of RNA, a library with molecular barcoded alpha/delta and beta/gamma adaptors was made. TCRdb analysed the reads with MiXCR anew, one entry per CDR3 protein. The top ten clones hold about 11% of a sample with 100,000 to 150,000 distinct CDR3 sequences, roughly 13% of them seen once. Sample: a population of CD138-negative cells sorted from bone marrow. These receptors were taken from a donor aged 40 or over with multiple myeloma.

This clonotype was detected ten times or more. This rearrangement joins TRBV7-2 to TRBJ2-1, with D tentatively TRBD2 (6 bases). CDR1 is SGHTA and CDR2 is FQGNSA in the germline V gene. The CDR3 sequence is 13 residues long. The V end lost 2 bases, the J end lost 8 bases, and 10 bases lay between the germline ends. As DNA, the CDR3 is TGTGCCAGCAGCTTACGGGGGAGGCATGAGCAGTTCTTC. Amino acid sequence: CASSLRGRHEQFF.

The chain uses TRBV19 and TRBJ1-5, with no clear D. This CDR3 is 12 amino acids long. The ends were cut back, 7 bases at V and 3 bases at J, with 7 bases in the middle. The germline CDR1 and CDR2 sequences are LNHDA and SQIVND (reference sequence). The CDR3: CASTSLNQPQHF. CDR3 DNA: TGTGCCAGTACTTCCCTCAATCAGCCCCAGCATTTT.

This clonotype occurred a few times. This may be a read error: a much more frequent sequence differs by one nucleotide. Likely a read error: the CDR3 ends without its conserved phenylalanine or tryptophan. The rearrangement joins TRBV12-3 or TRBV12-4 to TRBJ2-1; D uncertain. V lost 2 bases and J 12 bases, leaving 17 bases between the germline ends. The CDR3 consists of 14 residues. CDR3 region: CASSLLVRRGGQFL. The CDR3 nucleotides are TGTGCCAGCAGTTTATTGGTCCGGCGTGGCGGGCAGTTCCTC.

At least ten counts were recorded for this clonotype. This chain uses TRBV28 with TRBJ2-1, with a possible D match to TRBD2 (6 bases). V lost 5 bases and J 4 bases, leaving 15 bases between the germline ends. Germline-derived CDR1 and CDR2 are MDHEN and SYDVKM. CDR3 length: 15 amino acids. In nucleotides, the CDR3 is TGTGCCAGCAGTCACGGGAGTGGGGGGTACAATGAGCAGTTCTTC. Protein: CASSHGSGGYNEQFF.

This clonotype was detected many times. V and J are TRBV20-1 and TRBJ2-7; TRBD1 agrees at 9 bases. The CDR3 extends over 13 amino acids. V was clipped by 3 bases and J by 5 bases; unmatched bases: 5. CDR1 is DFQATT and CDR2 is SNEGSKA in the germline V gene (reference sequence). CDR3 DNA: TGCAGTGCTAGTCCGGACAGGGGTCACGAGCAGTACTTC. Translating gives CSASPDRGHEQYF.

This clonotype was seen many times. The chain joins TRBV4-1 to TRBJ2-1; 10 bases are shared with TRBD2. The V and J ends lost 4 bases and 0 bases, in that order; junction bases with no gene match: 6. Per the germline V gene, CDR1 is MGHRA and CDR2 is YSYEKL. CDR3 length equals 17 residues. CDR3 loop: CASSRVSGGTSYNEQFF. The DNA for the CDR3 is TGCGCCAGCAGCCGAGTTAGCGGGGGGACCTCCTACAATGAGCAGTTCTTC.

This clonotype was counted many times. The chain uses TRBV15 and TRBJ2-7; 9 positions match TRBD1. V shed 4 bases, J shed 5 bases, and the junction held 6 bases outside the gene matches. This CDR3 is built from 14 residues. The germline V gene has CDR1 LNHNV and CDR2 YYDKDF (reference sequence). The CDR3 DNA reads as TGTGCCACCAGCATAGGACAGGGGATGAACGAGCAGTACTTC. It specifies CATSIGQGMNEQYF.

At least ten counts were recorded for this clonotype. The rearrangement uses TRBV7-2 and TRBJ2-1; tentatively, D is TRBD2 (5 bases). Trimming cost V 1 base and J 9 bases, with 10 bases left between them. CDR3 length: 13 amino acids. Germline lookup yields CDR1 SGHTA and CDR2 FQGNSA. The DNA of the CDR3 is TGTGCCAGCAGCTTAGTAGACTACGGTGAGCAGTTCTTC. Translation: CASSLVDYGEQFF. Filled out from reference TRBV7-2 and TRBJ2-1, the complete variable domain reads GAGVSQSPSNKVTEKGKDVELRCDPISGHTALYWYRQSLGQGLEFLIYFQGNSAPDKSGLPSDRFSAERTGGSVSTLTIQRTQQEDSAVYLCASSLVDYGEQFFGPGTRLTVL.

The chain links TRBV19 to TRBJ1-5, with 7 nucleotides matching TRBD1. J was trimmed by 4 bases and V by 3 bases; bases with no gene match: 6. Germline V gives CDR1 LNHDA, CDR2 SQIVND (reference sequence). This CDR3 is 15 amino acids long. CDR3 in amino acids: CASSIMEGANQPQHF. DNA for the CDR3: TGTGCCAGTAGTATTATGGAGGGGGCAAATCAGCCCCAGCATTTT.

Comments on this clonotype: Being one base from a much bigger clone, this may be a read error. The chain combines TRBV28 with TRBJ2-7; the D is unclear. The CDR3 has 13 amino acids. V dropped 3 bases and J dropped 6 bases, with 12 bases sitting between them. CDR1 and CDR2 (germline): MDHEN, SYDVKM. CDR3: CASSLPGVCEQYF. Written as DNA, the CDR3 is TGTGCCAGCAGTTTGCCCGGTGTATGCGAGCAGTACTTC.

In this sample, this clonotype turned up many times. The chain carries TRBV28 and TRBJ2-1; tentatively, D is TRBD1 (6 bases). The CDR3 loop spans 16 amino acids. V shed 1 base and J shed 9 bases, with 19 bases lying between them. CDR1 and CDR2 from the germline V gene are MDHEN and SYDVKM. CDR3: CASSLLPGQLNVEQFF. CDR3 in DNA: TGTGCCAGCAGTTTATTGCCTGGACAGCTGAACGTTGAGCAGTTCTTC.

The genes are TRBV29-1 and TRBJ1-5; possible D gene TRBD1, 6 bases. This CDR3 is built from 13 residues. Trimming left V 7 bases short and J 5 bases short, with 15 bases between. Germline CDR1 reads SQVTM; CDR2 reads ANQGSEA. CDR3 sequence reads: CSARQAKYQPQHF. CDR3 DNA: TGCAGCGCTAGACAGGCGAAGTATCAGCCCCAGCATTTT.

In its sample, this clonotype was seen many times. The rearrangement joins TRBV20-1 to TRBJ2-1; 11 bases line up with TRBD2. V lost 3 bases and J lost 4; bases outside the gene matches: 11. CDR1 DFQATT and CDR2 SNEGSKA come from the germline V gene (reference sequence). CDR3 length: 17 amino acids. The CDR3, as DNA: TGCAGTGCTAGTTCCCTCGGTGCTAGCGGGAGGTACAATGAGCAGTTCTTC. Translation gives CSASSLGASGRYNEQFF.

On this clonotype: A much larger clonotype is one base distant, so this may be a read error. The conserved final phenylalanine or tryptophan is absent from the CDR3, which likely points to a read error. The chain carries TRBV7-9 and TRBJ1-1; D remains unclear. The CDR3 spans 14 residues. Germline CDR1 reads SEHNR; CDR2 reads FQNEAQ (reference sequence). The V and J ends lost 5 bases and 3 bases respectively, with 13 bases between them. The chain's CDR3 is CASSRGYGDTEAFS. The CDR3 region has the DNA TGTGCCAGCAGCCGAGGGTATGGGGACACTGAAGCTTTCTCT.

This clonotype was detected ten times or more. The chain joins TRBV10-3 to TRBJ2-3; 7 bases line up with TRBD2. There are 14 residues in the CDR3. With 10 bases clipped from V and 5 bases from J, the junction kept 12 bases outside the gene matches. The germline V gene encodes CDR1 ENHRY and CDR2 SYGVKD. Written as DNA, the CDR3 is TGTGCCACCTCGGGTGCGGGAGCTAAAGATACGCAGTATTTT. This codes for CATSGAGAKDTQYF.

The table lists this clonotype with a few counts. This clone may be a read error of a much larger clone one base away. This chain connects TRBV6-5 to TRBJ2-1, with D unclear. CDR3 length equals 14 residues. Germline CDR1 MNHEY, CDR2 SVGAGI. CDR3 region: CASSYSETYKEQFF. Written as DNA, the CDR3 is TGTGCCAGCAGTTACTCCGAGACCTACAAGGAGCAGTTCTTC.

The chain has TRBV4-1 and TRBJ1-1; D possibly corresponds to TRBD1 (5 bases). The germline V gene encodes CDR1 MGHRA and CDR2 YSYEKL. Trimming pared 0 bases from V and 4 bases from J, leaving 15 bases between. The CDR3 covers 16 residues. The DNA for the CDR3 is TGCGCCAGCAGCCAAGAATTAGGGGTGTTGAGCACTGAAGCTTTCTTT. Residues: CASSQELGVLSTEAFF.

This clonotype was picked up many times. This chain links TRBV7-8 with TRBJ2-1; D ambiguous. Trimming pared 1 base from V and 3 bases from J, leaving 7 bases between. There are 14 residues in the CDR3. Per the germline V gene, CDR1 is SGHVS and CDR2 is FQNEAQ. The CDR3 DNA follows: TGTGCCAGCAGCTTAGAACCAGTCTACAATGAGCAGTTCTTC. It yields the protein CASSLEPVYNEQFF.

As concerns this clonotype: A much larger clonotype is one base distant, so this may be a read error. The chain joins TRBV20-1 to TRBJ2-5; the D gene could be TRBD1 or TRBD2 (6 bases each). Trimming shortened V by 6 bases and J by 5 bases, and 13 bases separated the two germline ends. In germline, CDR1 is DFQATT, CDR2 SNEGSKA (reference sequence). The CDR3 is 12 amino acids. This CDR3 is CSAQGTWETQYF. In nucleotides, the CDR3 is TGCAGTGCCCAGGGGACTTGGGAGACCCAGTACTTC.

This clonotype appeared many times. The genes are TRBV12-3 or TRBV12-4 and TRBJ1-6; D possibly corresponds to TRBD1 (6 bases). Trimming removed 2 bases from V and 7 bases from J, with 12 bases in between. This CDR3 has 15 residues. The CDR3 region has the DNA TGTGCCAGCAGTTTAAGGCAGGGGCAGAATTCACCCCTCCACTTT. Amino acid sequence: CASSLRQGQNSPLHF.

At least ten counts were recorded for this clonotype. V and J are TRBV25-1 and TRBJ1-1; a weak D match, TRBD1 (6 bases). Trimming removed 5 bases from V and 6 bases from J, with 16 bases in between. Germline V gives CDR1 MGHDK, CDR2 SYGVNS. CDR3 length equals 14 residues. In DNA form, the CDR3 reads TGTGCCAGCAGTCGGGGGGCAGGCGGCGCTGAAGCTTTCTTT. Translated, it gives CASSRGAGGAEAFF.

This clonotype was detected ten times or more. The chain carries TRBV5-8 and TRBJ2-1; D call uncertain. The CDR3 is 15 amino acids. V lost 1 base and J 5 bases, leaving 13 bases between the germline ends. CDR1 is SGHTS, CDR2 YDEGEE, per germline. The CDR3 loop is CASSLFGRSHNEQFF. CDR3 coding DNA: TGTGCCAGCAGCTTGTTTGGGCGGAGTCACAATGAGCAGTTCTTC.

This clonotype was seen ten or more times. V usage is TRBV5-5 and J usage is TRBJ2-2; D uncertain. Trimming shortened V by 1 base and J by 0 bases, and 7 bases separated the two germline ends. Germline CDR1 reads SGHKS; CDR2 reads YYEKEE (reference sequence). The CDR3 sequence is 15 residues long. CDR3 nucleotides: TGTGCCAGCAGCTTGCGGACGGCGAACACCGGGGAGCTGTTTTTT. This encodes CASSLRTANTGELFF. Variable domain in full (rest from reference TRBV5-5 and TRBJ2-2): DAGVTQSPTHLIKTRGQQVTLRCSPISGHKSVSWYQQVLGQGPQFIFQYYEKEERGRGNFPDRFSARQFPNYSSELNVNALLLGDSALYLCASSLRTANTGELFFGEGSRLTVL.

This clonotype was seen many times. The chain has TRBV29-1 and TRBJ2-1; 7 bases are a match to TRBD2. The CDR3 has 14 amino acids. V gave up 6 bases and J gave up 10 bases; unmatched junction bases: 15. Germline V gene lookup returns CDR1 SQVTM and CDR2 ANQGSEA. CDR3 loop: CSVAKRGGTGEQFF. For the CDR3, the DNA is TGCAGCGTAGCAAAGCGGGGAGGAACGGGCGAGCAGTTCTTC.

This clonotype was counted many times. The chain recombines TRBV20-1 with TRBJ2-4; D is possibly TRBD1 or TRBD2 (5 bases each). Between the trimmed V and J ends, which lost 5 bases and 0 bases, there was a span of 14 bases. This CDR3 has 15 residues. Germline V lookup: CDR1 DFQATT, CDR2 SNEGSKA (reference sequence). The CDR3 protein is CSAPVGGGAKNIQYF. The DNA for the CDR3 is TGCAGTGCTCCGGTCGGTGGGGGAGCCAAAAACATTCAGTACTTC.

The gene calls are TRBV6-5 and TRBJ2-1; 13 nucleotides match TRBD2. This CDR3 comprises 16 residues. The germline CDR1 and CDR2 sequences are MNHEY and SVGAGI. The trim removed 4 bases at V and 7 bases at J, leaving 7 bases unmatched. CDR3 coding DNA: TGTGCCAGCAGTTCGCTACTAGCGGGGGGGGTAAATGAGCAGTTCTTC. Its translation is CASSSLLAGGVNEQFF.

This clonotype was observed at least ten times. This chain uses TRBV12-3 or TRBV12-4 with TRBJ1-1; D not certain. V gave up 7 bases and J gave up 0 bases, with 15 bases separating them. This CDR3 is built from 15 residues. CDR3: CASTSNSVMNTEAFF. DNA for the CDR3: TGTGCCAGCACCTCGAATTCCGTCATGAACACTGAAGCTTTCTTT.

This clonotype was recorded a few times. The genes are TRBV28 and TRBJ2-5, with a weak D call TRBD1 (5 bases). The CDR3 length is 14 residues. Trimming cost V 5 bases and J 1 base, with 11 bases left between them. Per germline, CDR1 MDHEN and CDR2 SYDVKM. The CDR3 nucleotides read TGTGCCAGCAGTCCCAGGGATTTCCAAGAGACCCAGTACTTC. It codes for CASSPRDFQETQYF.

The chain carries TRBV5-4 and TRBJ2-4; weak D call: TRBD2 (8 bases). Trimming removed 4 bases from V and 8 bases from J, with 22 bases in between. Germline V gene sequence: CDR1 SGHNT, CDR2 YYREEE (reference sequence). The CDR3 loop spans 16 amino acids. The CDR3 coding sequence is TGTGCCAGCAGCCCCAGTCCCGGGACAGCGGGGGACATTCAGTACTTC. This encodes CASSPSPGTAGDIQYF.